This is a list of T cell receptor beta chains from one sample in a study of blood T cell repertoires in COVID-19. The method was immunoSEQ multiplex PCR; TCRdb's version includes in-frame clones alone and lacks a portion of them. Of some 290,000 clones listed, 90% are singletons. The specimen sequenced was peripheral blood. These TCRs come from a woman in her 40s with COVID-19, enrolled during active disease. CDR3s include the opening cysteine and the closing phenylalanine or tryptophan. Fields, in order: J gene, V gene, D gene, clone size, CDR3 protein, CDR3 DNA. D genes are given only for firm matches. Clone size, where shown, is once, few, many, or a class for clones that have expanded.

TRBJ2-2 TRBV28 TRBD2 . CASSLNRGGRATGELFF TGTGCCAGCAGTTTAAATCGCGGGGGGCGCGCCACCGGGGAGCTGTTTTTT
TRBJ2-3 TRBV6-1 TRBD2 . CASSEQRGSTDTQYF TGTGCCAGCAGTGAACAGCGGGGTAGCACAGATACGCAGTATTTT
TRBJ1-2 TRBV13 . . CASSLTRGNNYGYTF TGTGCCAGCAGCTTAACCAGGGGAAACAACTATGGCTACACCTTC
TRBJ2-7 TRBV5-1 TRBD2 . CASGSGGPTYEQYF TGCGCCAGCGGGAGCGGGGGCCCCACCTACGAGCAGTACTTC
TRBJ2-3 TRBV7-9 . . CASSLSRIAKFGTQYF TGTGCCAGCAGCTTGAGTAGGATAGCCAAGTTTGGTACGCAGTATTTT
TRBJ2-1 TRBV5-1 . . CASSFGRGVYNEQFF TGCGCCAGCAGCTTTGGGCGGGGCGTCTACAATGAGCAGTTCTTC
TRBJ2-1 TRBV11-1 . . CASSYGVLTYNEQFF TGTGCCAGCAGCTACGGGGTTCTCACCTACAATGAGCAGTTCTTC
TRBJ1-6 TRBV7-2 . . CASSPAPSVYNSPLHF TGTGCCAGCAGCCCCGCCCCCTCAGTTTATAATTCACCCCTCCACTTT
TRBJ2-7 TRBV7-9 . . CASSLEGGGYEQYF TGTGCCAGCAGCTTAGAGGGAGGGGGTTACGAGCAGTACTTC
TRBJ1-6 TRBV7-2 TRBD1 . CASSPTGAKNSPLHF TGTGCCAGCAGCCCGACAGGGGCCAAGAATTCACCCCTCCACTTT
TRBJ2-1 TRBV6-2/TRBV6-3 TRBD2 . CASSYRGGTSGSKGNEQFF TGTGCCAGCAGTTATAGGGGCGGGACTAGCGGGAGCAAGGGCAATGAGCAGTTCTTC
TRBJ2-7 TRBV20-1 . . CSAQTDYEQYF TGCAGTGCGCAGACAGACTACGAGCAGTACTTC
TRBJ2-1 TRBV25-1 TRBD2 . CASSVSWTSGYNEQFF TGTGCCAGCAGTGTTAGTTGGACTAGCGGATACAATGAGCAGTTCTTC
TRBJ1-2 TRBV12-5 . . CASGHGTNYGYTF TGTGCTAGTGGCCACGGGACAAACTATGGCTACACCTTC
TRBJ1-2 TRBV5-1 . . CASSLDESYGYTF TGCGCCAGCAGCTTGGACGAGTCCTATGGCTACACCTTC
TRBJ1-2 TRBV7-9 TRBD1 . CASSSNWHRGSMGYTF TGTGCCAGCAGCTCAAATTGGCACAGGGGATCTATGGGCTACACCTTC
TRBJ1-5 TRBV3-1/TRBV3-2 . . CASSLYGQPQHF TGTGCCAGCAGCCTTTACGGGCAGCCCCAGCATTTT
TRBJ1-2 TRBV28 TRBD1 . CASTSDRGRGYTF TGTGCCAGCACCTCGGACAGGGGAAGAGGCTACACCTTC
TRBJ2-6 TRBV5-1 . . CASSRVGESGANVLTF TGCGCCAGCAGCCGGGTGGGAGAGTCTGGGGCCAACGTCCTGACTTTC
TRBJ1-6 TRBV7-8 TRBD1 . CASSLGAMTGGDSPLHF TGTGCCAGCAGCTTAGGGGCCATGACAGGGGGGGATTCACCCCTCCACTTT
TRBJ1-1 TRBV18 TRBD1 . CASSLGQAGEAFF TGTGCCAGCTCCCTCGGACAGGCCGGGGAAGCTTTCTTT
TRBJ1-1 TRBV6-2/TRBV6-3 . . CASSFKGPTSEAFF TGTGCCAGCAGTTTTAAGGGGCCAACCTCTGAAGCTTTCTTT
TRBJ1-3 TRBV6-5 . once CASSPGVSGNTIYF TGTGCCAGCAGTCCAGGGGTCTCTGGAAACACCATATATTTT
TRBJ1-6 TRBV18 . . CASSPSGANSPLHF TGTGCCAGCTCACCGAGCGGGGCTAATTCACCCCTCCACTTT
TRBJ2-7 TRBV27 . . CASRVTQGFWEQYF TGTGCCAGCAGAGTGACACAGGGTTTTTGGGAGCAGTACTTC
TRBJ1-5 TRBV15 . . CATSRAEGVGSQPQHF TGTGCCACCAGCCGGGCCGAGGGGGTGGGAAGTCAGCCCCAGCATTTT
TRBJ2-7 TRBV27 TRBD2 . CASRWASGSLDEQYF TGTGCCAGCAGATGGGCTAGCGGGAGTCTCGACGAGCAGTACTTC
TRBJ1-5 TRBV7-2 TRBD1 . CASSFGQVSNQPQHF TGTGCCAGCAGCTTTGGACAGGTTAGCAATCAGCCCCAGCATTTT
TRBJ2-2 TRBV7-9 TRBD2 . CASSLTSGKTGELFF TGTGCCAGCAGCTTAACTAGCGGGAAAACCGGGGAGCTGTTTTTT
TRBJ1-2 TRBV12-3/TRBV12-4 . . CASTLGGNYGYTF TGTGCCAGCACCCTGGGAGGAAACTATGGCTACACCTTC